The following is a TCR beta chain sequence with its context. These data are taken from a study of blood T cell repertoires in COVID-19. On the study more broadly: Acute and convalescent COVID-19 samples came from the United States, Italy and Spain. PBMCs, B-cell-depleted T cells, or T cells were the source of the cDNA or gDNA that made up the material.

Looked up from germline, CDR1 is LNHDA and CDR2 is SQIVND (reference sequence). The CDR3 consists of 13 residues. The V gene end was trimmed by 6 bases and the J gene end by 5 bases; junction bases not matched to a gene: 6. How the authors handled the data: Researchers report that nucleated cell counts were estimated from reference gene primer amplification. Sequencing used immunoSEQ multiplex PCR; TCRdb keeps in-frame clones, though not all of them. The V and J calls and clone size were taken over from that table, and D and trimming were inferred from the DNA. Of under 200,000 clones listed, almost 90% are singletons.

The sequenced material came from peripheral blood. The chain combines TRBV19 with TRBJ1-2; TRBD1 matches 7 bases. The sequence came from a man younger than 35 with active or convalescent COVID-19. CDR3 DNA: TGTGCCAGTAGAGACGGACAGGATTATGGCTACACCTTC. It specifies CASRDGQDYGYTF. The full variable domain, rest sourced from reference TRBV19 and TRBJ1-2, is DGGITQSPKYLFRKEGQNVTLSCEQNLNHDAMYWYRQDPGQGLRLIYYSQIVNDFQKGDIAEGYSVSREKKESFPLTVTSAQKNPTAFYLCASRDGQDYGYTFGSGTRLTVV.